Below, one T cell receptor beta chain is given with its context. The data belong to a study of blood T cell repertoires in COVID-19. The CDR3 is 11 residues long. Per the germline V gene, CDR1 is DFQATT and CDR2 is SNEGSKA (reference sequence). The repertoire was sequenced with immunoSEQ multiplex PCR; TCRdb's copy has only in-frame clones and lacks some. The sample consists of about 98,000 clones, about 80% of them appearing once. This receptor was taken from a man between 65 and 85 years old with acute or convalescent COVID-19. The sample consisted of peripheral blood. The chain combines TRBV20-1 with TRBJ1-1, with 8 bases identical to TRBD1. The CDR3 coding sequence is TGCAGCGGACAGGGAAACACTGAAGCTTTCTTT. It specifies CSGQGNTEAFF.